This TCR beta chain was sequenced for a study of graft-versus-host responses after intestinal transplantation. For the study at large: Each transplant was multivisceral, liver-intestinal, or isolated intestinal.

A note on this clone: Its target is not known.

The CDR3 consists of 13 residues. The germline V and J ends were trimmed by 9 bases and 4 bases, with 15 bases remaining between them. The V gene's germline CDR1 is LNHDA and CDR2 SQIVND (reference sequence). Generated by immunoSEQ multiplex PCR, the TCRdb table keeps only in-frame clones and is missing some. The sample lists over 100,000 clones; over 85% were seen once. The sample here was unstimulated CD4+ T cells sorted from spleen or lymph node cells, taken before intestinal transplant. The gene calls are TRBV19 and TRBJ1-1; D is possibly TRBD1 (5 bases). The receptor's source is a human donor who received an intestinal transplant. CDR3 DNA sequence: TGTGCCAGCATCTTTTATGGGGGCACTGAAGCTTTCTTT. Its protein product is CASIFYGGTEAFF.